Shown below are 32 T cell receptor beta chains from a single sample sequenced in a study of cytomegalovirus exposure and HLA in healthy donors. Vbeta (60) and Jbeta (13) primers were used in the PCR. Sequencing used immunoSEQ multiplex PCR; TCRdb keeps in-frame clones, though not all of them. The table has under 200,000 clones, nearly 80% seen once. Sequenced sample: PBMCs. Receptors were obtained from a woman aged 40 to 50 in good health and CMV-seronegative.

This clone was picked up a small number of times. This rearrangement joins TRBV6-5 to TRBJ2-5; a weak D match, TRBD1 (6 bases). The CDR3 is made up of 13 amino acids. In germline, CDR1 is MNHEY, CDR2 SVGAGI. Trimming stripped 3 bases from V and 5 bases from J, with 10 bases between. This CDR3 is CASSYLGAETQYF. As DNA, the CDR3 is TGTGCCAGCAGTTATCTGGGGGCTGAGACCCAGTACTTC.

The chain has TRBV18 and TRBJ2-4; TRBD2 is a possible D gene (5 bases). CDR1 KGHSH and CDR2 LQKENI come from the germline V gene. This CDR3 region has 17 residues. Trimming shortened V by 1 base and J by 1 base, and 14 bases separated the two germline ends. CDR3 sequence: CASSPLGSRAAKNIQYF. CDR3 nucleotide sequence: TGTGCCAGCTCACCACTTGGGAGCCGGGCGGCCAAAAACATTCAGTACTTC.

The V gene is TRBV2, the J gene TRBJ2-1, with D perhaps TRBD2 (5 bases). This CDR3 has 17 amino acids. Trimming removed 7 bases at V and 2 bases at J, with 21 bases between. Germline values: CDR1 SNHLY, CDR2 FYNNEI. Written as DNA, the CDR3 is TGTGCCAGCACCGAGGGTATGAGAAAGAGAACCTACAATGAGCAGTTCTTC. It translates to CASTEGMRKRTYNEQFF.

The chain links TRBV19 to TRBJ1-1; 11 nucleotides line up with TRBD1. CDR1 and CDR2 (germline): LNHDA, SQIVND (reference sequence). Trimming took 3 bases from V and 1 from J; bases not matched to a gene: 10. This CDR3 region has 18 residues. The CDR3 DNA follows: TGTGCCAGTAGTATTCGTCGGACAGGGGGCCAAAGGAACACTGAAGCTTTCTTT. It yields the protein CASSIRRTGGQRNTEAFF.

J is TRBJ2-3 and V is TRBV11-2; weak D call: TRBD1 (6 bases). Trimming removed 4 bases from V and 0 bases from J, with 8 bases in between. CDR1 and CDR2 from the germline V gene are SGHAT and FQNNGV. This CDR3 is built from 14 residues. The CDR3 nucleotides are TGTGCCAGCAGCTCTCAGGGGAGCACAGATACGCAGTATTTT. Protein sequence: CASSSQGSTDTQYF.

This sequence joins TRBV19 and TRBJ2-5; D is perhaps TRBD1 (5 bases). The J call could be wrong; TRBJ2-7 is a better fit for the DNA end. Germline V gene lookup returns CDR1 LNHDA and CDR2 SQIVND (reference sequence). CDR3 size: 15 residues. Written as DNA, the CDR3 is TGTGCCAGTAGTGTCTCAGGGATCATGCGCTACGAGCAGTACTTC. Residues: CASSVSGIMRYEQYF.

V usage is TRBV21-1 and J usage is TRBJ2-3; TRBD1 is the table's D call, not checked against the DNA. TRBV21-1 is a listed pseudogene. This CDR3 is built from 16 residues. CDR3 sequence (DNA): TGTGCCAGCAGCGACCGACAGGGGCTCTTCGCAGATCCGCAGTATTTT. This sequence encodes CASSDRQGLFADPQYF.

The chain couples TRBV5-1 to TRBJ1-1, with 9 bases that match TRBD1. V gave up 3 bases and J gave up 4 bases; unmatched junction bases: 10. CDR1 and CDR2 (germline): SGHRS, YFSETQ. The CDR3 is 16 amino acids. The CDR3 reads CASSWTTGGKGTEAFF. Written as DNA, the CDR3 is TGCGCCAGCAGCTGGACAACAGGGGGCAAGGGCACTGAAGCTTTCTTT.

The chain is built from TRBV11-3 and TRBJ2-2; D is unresolved. The CDR3 has 14 amino acids. Trimming left V 5 bases short and J 8 bases short, with 15 bases between. Germline CDR1 is SGHNT and CDR2 is YENEEA. The CDR3 here is CASSPSLSRGELFF. The CDR3 DNA reads TGTGCCAGCAGCCCATCCCTTTCGCGGGGGGAGCTGTTTTTT. The full variable domain, with the rest looked up from reference TRBV11-3 and TRBJ2-2, is EAGVVQSPRYKIIEKKQPVAFWCNPISGHNTLYWYLQNLGQGPELLIRYENEEAVDDSQLPKDRFSAERLKGVDSTLKIQPAELGDSAVYLCASSPSLSRGELFFGEGSRLTVL.

Comments on this clone: The junction does not match germline at one end; this may be a read error. The chain carries TRBV18 and TRBJ2-7; D uncertain. Germline lookup yields CDR1 KGHSH and CDR2 LQKENI. This CDR3 spans 15 amino acids. The CDR3 coding sequence is TGTACCAGCTCACCAACCCGAACCCAAGCAGGCGAGCAGTACTTC. Translated, it gives CTSSPTRTQAGEQYF.

A single count supports this clone. One end of the junction is discordant with germline, which a read error may explain. The V call is TRBV4-1, the J call TRBJ1-4; D unclear. The V gene's germline CDR1 is MGHRA and CDR2 YSYEKL. This CDR3 is built from 15 residues. The DNA of the CDR3 is TGCGCCAGCAGCCAAACCTCCCGCCTTAGGGAGGTCATAGATTTT. Its protein is CASSQTSRLREVIDF.

The CDR3 DNA reads TGTGCCAGCAGCGTAGTCGGGACAGGGGCCTATGGCTACACCTTC. Its protein is CASSVVGTGAYGYTF. The chain employs TRBV9 and TRBJ1-2; 10 nucleotides agree with TRBD1. The ends lost 0 bases at V and 4 bases at J; junction bases unmatched: 3. The CDR3 has 15 residues. CDR1 is SGDLS and CDR2 is YYNGEE in the germline V gene.

The chain is built from TRBV6-6 and TRBJ1-1, with D uncertain. This CDR3 region has 14 residues. Germline lookup yields CDR1 MNHNY and CDR2 SVGAGI (reference sequence). The V end lost 4 bases, the J end lost 5 bases, and 14 bases lay between the germline ends. This chain's CDR3 is CASSSRGSVTEAFF. The CDR3 DNA reads as TGTGCCAGCAGTTCACGGGGAAGTGTGACTGAAGCTTTCTTT.

The CDR3 nucleotides are TGCAGCGTTAGGGGGCCAGGGACTAATGAAAAACTGTTTTTT. It codes for CSVRGPGTNEKLFF. This chain joins TRBV29-1 and TRBJ1-4, with 7 bases identical to TRBD1. Germline CDR1 SQVTM, CDR2 ANQGSEA. With V trimmed by 5 bases and J by 2 bases, 5 bases remained unmatched. The CDR3 extends over 14 amino acids.

This clone occurred a few times. The chain couples TRBV6-6 to TRBJ1-1; TRBD1 matches 9 bases. V shed 0 bases, J shed 12 bases, and the junction held 8 bases outside the gene matches. The CDR3 runs 14 residues. From germline, CDR1 is MNHNY and CDR2 SVGAGI (reference sequence). The CDR3 protein is CASSYSGQGLGTFF. CDR3 sequence (DNA): TGTGCCAGCAGTTACTCCGGACAGGGGTTGGGAACTTTCTTT.

The rearrangement links TRBV5-1 to TRBJ1-1; 9 nucleotides match TRBD1. CDR1 SGHRS and CDR2 YFSETQ come from the germline V gene. The CDR3 has 16 amino acids. V lost 3 bases and J lost 3; bases outside the gene matches: 9. This chain's CDR3 is CASSSGTGRGYTEAFF. The CDR3 DNA is TGCGCCAGCAGCTCCGGGACAGGGAGGGGGTACACTGAAGCTTTCTTT.

The chain links TRBV5-5 to TRBJ2-5; 9 nucleotides agree with TRBD2. TRBJ2-7 explains the end of the DNA better; the J call may be wrong. Germline CDR1 is SGHKS and CDR2 is YYEKEE (reference sequence). The CDR3 has 16 residues. As DNA, the CDR3 is TGTGCCAGCAGCCCCTCCTCAGCGGGGGGACCCTACGAGCAGTACTTC. As protein: CASSPSSAGGPYEQYF.

This chain links TRBV28 with TRBJ2-1; 13 bases align to TRBD2. Germline CDR1 reads MDHEN; CDR2 reads SYDVKM. Germline trimming cut 6 bases from V and 8 bases from J; bases unmatched to any gene: 7. The CDR3 loop spans 15 amino acids. The CDR3 region has the DNA TGTGCCAGCAGACCAAGACTAGCGGGGGGATATGAGCAGTTCTTC. This codes for CASRPRLAGGYEQFF. Complete variable domain (other parts from reference TRBV28 and TRBJ2-1): DVKVTQSSRYLVKRTGEKVFLECVQDMDHENMFWYRQDPGLGLRLIYFSYDVKMKEKGDIPEGYSVSREKKERFSLILESASTNQTSMYLCASRPRLAGGYEQFFGPGTRLTVL.

This clone was counted only a few times. The gene calls are TRBV19 and TRBJ1-6; the D gene is possibly TRBD1 (5 bases). The CDR3 is 14 amino acids. V shed 4 bases and J shed 10 bases, with 14 bases lying between them. The germline CDR1 and CDR2 sequences are LNHDA and SQIVND (reference sequence). CDR3 amino acids: CASSTGGLESPLHF. CDR3 DNA sequence: TGTGCCAGTAGTACGGGGGGACTCGAGTCACCCCTCCACTTT. Supplemented by reference TRBV19 and TRBJ1-6, the full variable domain reads DGGITQSPKYLFRKEGQNVTLSCEQNLNHDAMYWYRQDPGQGLRLIYYSQIVNDFQKGDIAEGYSVSREKKESFPLTVTSAQKNPTAFYLCASSTGGLESPLHFGNGTRLTVT.

The chain combines TRBV28 with TRBJ2-7; tentatively, D is TRBD2 (7 bases). Germline V CDR1 and CDR2: MDHEN, SYDVKM. Between the trimmed V and J ends, which lost 4 bases and 3 bases, there was a span of 19 bases. The CDR3 has 16 amino acids. The CDR3 coding sequence is TGTGCCAGCAGTTCCCCGGGGGGAGGGGGGCTCTACGAGCAGTACTTC. Amino acids: CASSSPGGGGLYEQYF.

This clone was counted only a few times. The V gene is TRBV6-5, the J gene TRBJ1-4; no clear D. This CDR3 region has 14 residues. V lost 6 bases and J lost 0, with 8 bases in between. Germline V CDR1 and CDR2: MNHEY, SVGAGI. The CDR3 DNA reads TGTGCCAGCAGGGACTCTGCAACTAATGAAAAACTGTTTTTT. Protein sequence: CASRDSATNEKLFF.

The V and J genes are TRBV7-2 and TRBJ2-1; TRBD2 might be the D (5 bases). This CDR3 contains 15 residues. CDR1 is SGHTA and CDR2 is FQGNSA in the germline V gene. V lost 2 bases to trimming and J lost 1 base, with 9 bases between them. The CDR3 sequence: CASSLTPGSYNEQFF. CDR3 DNA sequence: TGTGCCAGCAGCTTAACTCCGGGGTCCTACAATGAGCAGTTCTTC.

The CDR3 nucleotides are TGTGCCAGCAGAAATTCACTAACCTACGAGCAGTACTTC. Translated, it gives CASRNSLTYEQYF. The V call is TRBV11-2, the J call TRBJ2-7; D is unresolved. The CDR3 has 13 amino acids. The V end lost 6 bases, the J end lost 2 bases, and 11 bases lay between the germline ends. The germline V gene encodes CDR1 SGHAT and CDR2 FQNNGV.

The chain has TRBV28 and TRBJ2-6, with 8 bases aligning to TRBD2. The CDR3 length is 17 residues. Germline V gene lookup returns CDR1 MDHEN and CDR2 SYDVKM. The ends lost 5 bases at V and 2 bases at J; junction bases unmatched: 8. The CDR3, as DNA: TGTGCCAGCAGTCCACGGGGGGGCGCGGCTGGGGCCAACGTCCTGACTTTC. It encodes CASSPRGGAAGANVLTF.

The chain is built from TRBV5-1 and TRBJ2-2; a weak D match, TRBD2 (6 bases). CDR1 is SGHRS and CDR2 is YFSETQ in the germline V gene. CDR3 size: 14 residues. V lost 4 bases, J lost 7 bases, and 14 bases lay in between. CDR3 in amino acids: CASSPTAGGGELFF. The CDR3 region has the DNA TGCGCCAGCAGCCCGACCGCCGGGGGCGGGGAGCTGTTTTTT.

The chain is built from TRBV6-1 and TRBJ2-5; tentatively, D is TRBD1 (5 bases). The assigned J gene may be wrong: the sequence end matches TRBJ2-7 better. There are 13 residues in the CDR3. Germline CDR1 and CDR2: MNHNS and SASEGT. The CDR3 coding sequence is TGTGCCAGCAGTGTTCAGGGCGGCAACGAGCAGTACTTC. Its translation is CASSVQGGNEQYF.

Of note for this clone: The junction shows a germline mismatch at one end, possibly a read error. The V call is TRBV5-1, the J call TRBJ2-3, with 10 bases lining up with TRBD2. The CDR3 contains 16 residues. Germline-derived CDR1 and CDR2 are SGHRS and YFSETQ. DNA of the CDR3: TGCGTCAGCAGCATCGGACTAGCGGAAAGCACAGATACGCAGTATTTT. This translates into CVSSIGLAESTDTQYF.

The chain employs TRBV4-1 and TRBJ2-1, with 16 bases lining up with TRBD2. Germline lookup yields CDR1 MGHRA and CDR2 YSYEKL. The CDR3 extends over 16 amino acids. Trimming removed 5 bases from V and 16 bases from J; junction bases left unmatched: 14. The chain's CDR3 is CASSTPPGLAGGHTFF. The DNA for the CDR3 is TGCGCCAGCAGCACCCCCCCGGGACTAGCGGGGGGGCATACATTCTTC.

The rearrangement joins TRBV28 to TRBJ1-1; maybe TRBD1 (6 bases). This CDR3 comprises 16 residues. Germline V lookup: CDR1 MDHEN, CDR2 SYDVKM. V gave up 6 bases and J gave up 0 bases, with 17 bases separating them. The CDR3 region has the DNA TGTGCCAGCAGGGGAGGGGGGTTTTTGATGAACACTGAAGCTTTCTTT. Amino acids: CASRGGGFLMNTEAFF.

The chain carries TRBV18 and TRBJ2-1; 9 bases agree with TRBD2. Germline V CDR1 and CDR2: KGHSH, LQKENI. V lost 0 bases and J lost 5; bases outside the gene matches: 5. The CDR3 is made up of 16 amino acids. The chain's CDR3 is CASSPPQRGVDNEQFF. CDR3 coding DNA: TGTGCCAGCTCACCACCCCAGCGGGGGGTCGACAATGAGCAGTTCTTC.

The J gene is TRBJ1-4, the V gene TRBV6-5; weak D call: TRBD1 (6 bases). Germline loops: CDR1 MNHEY, CDR2 SVGAGI. This CDR3 is 15 amino acids long. Trimming removed 7 bases from V and 2 bases from J, with 14 bases in between. CDR3: CASTLSGATNEKLFF. CDR3 DNA: TGTGCCAGCACCCTCTCAGGGGCGACTAATGAAAAACTGTTTTTT.

DNA of the CDR3: TGTGCCAGCCGCCCGGAAGGGGGTGGGGCAGATACGCAGTATTTT. Residues: CASRPEGGGADTQYF. The chain couples TRBV2 to TRBJ2-3; possibly TRBD1 for D (6 bases). Trimming took 8 bases from V and 4 from J, leaving 19 bases between them. This CDR3 has 15 residues. CDR1 and CDR2 (germline): SNHLY, FYNNEI. The complete variable domain, with remaining parts taken from reference TRBV2 and TRBJ2-3, reads EPEVTQTPSHQVTQMGQEVILRCVPISNHLYFYWYRQILGQKVEFLVSFYNNEISEKSEIFDDQFSVERPDGSNFTLKIRSTKLEDSAMYFCASRPEGGGADTQYFGPGTRLTVL.